One and the same sample provided the 27 T cell receptor beta chains below, sequenced in a study of spatial heterogeneity in lung cancer. The antigens for these receptors are not known. General study results and limits: Tracking of tumor mutation counts was seen in expanded intratumoral alpha and beta TCR counts.

Time point: sample taken at primary tumor resection. TCRdb reprocessed the 5' RACE reads via MiXCR and lists one record per CDR3 protein. The sample holds some 23,000 distinct CDR3 sequences; approximately 10% are singletons and the top ten take just under 8%. The specimen comprised lung tumor tissue, sampled at surgery. The source is a male donor with early-stage non-small cell lung cancer.

This clonotype was found many times. This chain links TRBV5-1 with TRBJ2-2; 7 positions agree with TRBD2. This CDR3 contains 15 residues. V gave up 3 bases and J gave up 4 bases; unmatched junction bases: 6. The germline V gene has CDR1 SGHRS and CDR2 YFSETQ. CDR3 DNA sequence: TGCGCCAGCAGCTCTGACGGGGGGAGCACCGGGGAGCTGTTTTTT. Its protein product is CASSSDGGSTGELFF. The complete variable domain, with remaining parts taken from reference TRBV5-1 and TRBJ2-2, reads KAGVTQTPRYLIKTRGQQVTLSCSPISGHRSVSWYQQTPGQGLQFLFEYFSETQRNKGNFPGRFSGRQFSNSRSEMNVSTLELGDSALYLCASSSDGGSTGELFFGEGSRLTVL.

Many counts were recorded for this clonotype. This sequence joins TRBV25-1 and TRBJ1-1, with D unresolved. Germline V gene sequence: CDR1 MGHDK, CDR2 SYGVNS. This CDR3 has 11 amino acids. The ends were cut back, 10 bases at V and 8 bases at J, with 14 bases in the middle. The CDR3 spells CATESGPEAFF. CDR3 nucleotide sequence: TGTGCCACCGAATCTGGACCAGAAGCTTTCTTT.

This clonotype was counted many times. The V call is TRBV5-1, the J call TRBJ2-3; 7 bases fit TRBD2. The CDR3 extends over 13 amino acids. The V segment lost 3 bases and the J segment 9 bases; nucleotides outside the gene matches: 7. Germline values: CDR1 SGHRS, CDR2 YFSETQ. The CDR3 DNA reads TGCGCCAGCAGCTATATCCAGGGAGGGACGCAGTATTTT. The encoded protein is CASSYIQGGTQYF.

This clonotype showed up many times. This chain links TRBV7-9 with TRBJ1-1; no clear D. Germline CDR1 is SEHNR and CDR2 is FQNEAQ (reference sequence). V lost 3 bases to trimming and J lost 4 bases, with 9 bases between them. The CDR3 is made up of 13 amino acids. DNA for the CDR3: TGTGCCAGCAGCTTTGGGCTTACCACTGAAGCTTTCTTT. Translation: CASSFGLTTEAFF.

This clonotype has ten or more counts. The chain couples TRBV7-2 to TRBJ2-3; D not certain. The germline gives CDR1 SGHTA, CDR2 FQGNSA. The CDR3 runs to 12 residues. The V and J ends lost 6 bases and 7 bases respectively, with 11 bases between them. This CDR3 is CASSFLRNTQYF. CDR3 coding DNA: TGTGCCAGCAGTTTCTTAAGAAATACGCAGTATTTT. The full variable domain, in which reference TRBV7-2 and TRBJ2-3 provide the parts outside the CDR3, is GAGVSQSPSNKVTEKGKDVELRCDPISGHTALYWYRQSLGQGLEFLIYFQGNSAPDKSGLPSDRFSAERTGGSVSTLTIQRTQQEDSAVYLCASSFLRNTQYFGPGTRLTVL.

Many counts were recorded for this clonotype. The chain joins TRBV5-1 to TRBJ1-2, with no clear D. The length of the CDR3 is 15 residues. The V end lost 0 bases, the J end lost 4 bases, and 13 bases lay between the germline ends. Per the germline V gene, CDR1 is SGHRS and CDR2 is YFSETQ. The CDR3 coding sequence is TGCGCCAGCAGCTTGGGGAACGTCGGGGTCTATGGCTACACCTTC. This translates into CASSLGNVGVYGYTF.

This clonotype was counted ten times or more. The chain links TRBV29-1 to TRBJ1-1; tentatively, D is TRBD1 (5 bases). V lost 3 bases and J lost 0, with 8 bases in between. The CDR3 runs 13 residues. Germline CDR1 reads SQVTM; CDR2 reads ANQGSEA. CDR3 sequence reads: CSVETAMNTEAFF. CDR3 sequence (DNA): TGCAGCGTTGAGACAGCGATGAACACTGAAGCTTTCTTT.

This clonotype was detected ten times or more. This chain joins TRBV20-1 and TRBJ1-5, with D possibly being TRBD1 (6 bases). The CDR3 loop spans 14 amino acids. V was clipped by 3 bases and J by 4 bases, with 13 bases between them. CDR1 and CDR2 (germline): DFQATT, SNEGSKA (reference sequence). CDR3 bases: TGCAGTGCTAGTCCGACAGGCTTTAATCAGCCCCAGCATTTT. Translated: CSASPTGFNQPQHF.

This clonotype was observed many times. The CDR3 coding sequence is TGCGCCAGCAGACTGACAGGGCTGGACACCGGGGAGCTGTTTTTT. Translation: CASRLTGLDTGELFF. The chain links TRBV4-3 to TRBJ2-2; TRBD1 aligns across 7 bases. Germline values: CDR1 LGHNA, CDR2 YSLEER. The ends lost 6 bases at V and 3 bases at J; junction bases unmatched: 7. The CDR3 covers 15 residues.

This chain links TRBV19 with TRBJ1-2; no reliable D call. This CDR3 spans 14 amino acids. Germline assignment: CDR1 LNHDA and CDR2 SQIVND (reference sequence). Trimming took off 0 bases at V and 4 bases at J, with 9 bases between the two ends. The CDR3 nucleotides are TGTGCCAGTAGTATAGATGAGGCTCTCTATGGCTACACCTTC. Amino acid sequence: CASSIDEALYGYTF.

This clonotype was found a few times. The chain has TRBV5-1 and TRBJ2-2; TRBD1 agrees at 7 bases. V lost 5 bases and J lost 5; bases outside the gene matches: 6. CDR1 is SGHRS and CDR2 is YFSETQ in the germline V gene. There are 14 residues in the CDR3. CDR3 protein: CASRVTGDTGELFF. In DNA form, the CDR3 reads TGCGCCAGCAGAGTCACAGGGGATACCGGGGAGCTGTTTTTT.

This clonotype was seen many times. The rearrangement joins TRBV7-9 to TRBJ1-6; 7 bases match TRBD1. Per the germline V gene, CDR1 is SEHNR and CDR2 is FQNEAQ (reference sequence). CDR3 length: 16 amino acids. V gave up 3 bases and J gave up 8 bases; unmatched junction bases: 10. CDR3 sequence: CASSFIQGFNDSPLHF. CDR3 in DNA: TGTGCCAGCAGCTTCATACAGGGGTTTAACGATTCACCCCTCCACTTT.

The J gene is TRBJ2-5, the V gene TRBV7-2; D is unclear. V shed 1 base and J shed 0 bases, with 6 bases lying between them. The germline CDR1 and CDR2 sequences are SGHTA and FQGNSA. This CDR3 has 14 residues. The CDR3 DNA reads TGTGCCAGCAGCTTAGTACATAACCAAGAGACCCAGTACTTC. Protein sequence: CASSLVHNQETQYF.

This rearrangement joins TRBV5-1 to TRBJ2-7; TRBD1 matches 10 bases. The V gene's germline CDR1 is SGHRS and CDR2 YFSETQ. The CDR3 is 15 residues long. The ends lost 0 bases at V and 2 bases at J; junction bases unmatched: 2. CDR3 sequence reads: CASSLVGQGPYEQYF. CDR3 sequence (DNA): TGCGCCAGCAGCTTGGTGGGACAGGGGCCCTACGAGCAGTACTTC.

The table lists this clonotype with a few counts. The chain combines TRBV5-6 with TRBJ2-4; 7 bases are shared with TRBD1. The CDR3 totals 13 residues. Germline CDR1 and CDR2: SGHDT and YYEEEE. V was pared by 6 bases and J by 6 bases, with 6 bases of the junction left unmatched. In nucleotides, the CDR3 is TGTGCCAGCACCCCGGGACAGAGAAACATTCAGTACTTC. Protein: CASTPGQRNIQYF.

This clonotype was observed at least ten times. The V call is TRBV24-1, the J call TRBJ2-3; TRBD2 aligns across 7 bases. J gave up 1 base and V 4 bases, and 4 bases lay outside the gene matches. Germline values: CDR1 KGHDR, CDR2 SFDVKD. The CDR3 length is 15 residues. CDR3 bases: TGTGCCACCAGTGACTGGGGGAGGGGCACAGATACGCAGTATTTT. It specifies CATSDWGRGTDTQYF.

This clonotype has ten or more counts. This chain connects TRBV7-2 to TRBJ2-5; TRBD2 is a possible D gene (5 bases). Trimming took 3 bases from V and 7 from J, leaving 15 bases between them. Germline V CDR1 and CDR2: SGHTA, FQGNSA. The CDR3 spans 14 residues. The CDR3 nucleotides are TGTGCCAGCAGCTTTAGCCCCGCCGAGGGGACCCAGTACTTC. This encodes CASSFSPAEGTQYF.

At least ten counts were recorded for this clonotype. The chain is built from TRBV12-3 or TRBV12-4 and TRBJ2-3, with D hard to call. The CDR3 spans 13 residues. Trimming left V 2 bases short and J 4 bases short, with 7 bases between. CDR3 nucleotide sequence: TGTGCCAGCAGTTTAAATCGTCCAGATACGCAGTATTTT. It encodes CASSLNRPDTQYF.

This clonotype has just a few counts. J is TRBJ2-7 and V is TRBV5-1; maybe TRBD2 (7 bases). The germline V and J ends were trimmed by 7 bases and 7 bases, with 27 bases remaining between them. This CDR3 is 16 amino acids long. The germline CDR1 and CDR2 sequences are SGHRS and YFSETQ. For the CDR3, the DNA is TGCGCCAGCGGCCTGGGGAGTGGCGGGGGCTACAGGGAGCAGTACTTC. Protein product: CASGLGSGGGYREQYF.

This clonotype was seen many times. J is TRBJ1-3 and V is TRBV20-1, with D perhaps matching TRBD1 (6 bases). Germline V lookup: CDR1 DFQATT, CDR2 SNEGSKA (reference sequence). The CDR3 consists of 12 residues. The CDR3 region has the DNA TGCAGCGGGACACACTCTGGAAACACCATATATTTT. Translation gives CSGTHSGNTIYF.

Relative to its sample, this clonotype is medium-sized. The CDR3 sequence is CASSLPQRLKDEQYF. In nucleotides, the CDR3 is TGTGCCAGCAGTTTGCCCCAGCGGCTGAAGGACGAGCAGTACTTC. The V and J genes are TRBV28 and TRBJ2-7, with D tentatively TRBD2 (5 bases). V lost 3 bases and J 5 bases, leaving 17 bases between the germline ends. The CDR3 has 15 amino acids. The germline V gene has CDR1 MDHEN and CDR2 SYDVKM.

The chain carries TRBV10-3 and TRBJ2-1; TRBD2 aligns across 14 bases. Per the germline V gene, CDR1 is ENHRY and CDR2 is SYGVKD. J lost 4 bases, V lost 5 bases, and 13 bases had no gene match. The length of the CDR3 is 19 residues. This CDR3 is CAISTPGLAGASGYNEQFF. CDR3 coding DNA: TGTGCCATCAGTACGCCGGGACTAGCGGGAGCGAGTGGGTACAATGAGCAGTTCTTC.

This clonotype appeared many times. The J gene is TRBJ2-1, the V gene TRBV24-1; D gene ambiguous. Germline assignment: CDR1 KGHDR and CDR2 SFDVKD. V was pared by 7 bases and J by 4 bases, with 4 bases between. The CDR3 spans 11 residues. The CDR3 reads CATSQYNEQFF. The CDR3 nucleotides read TGTGCCACCAGCCAGTACAATGAGCAGTTCTTC.

This clonotype was picked up many times. The chain recombines TRBV6-5 with TRBJ2-7, with 11 nucleotides matching TRBD2. CDR1 and CDR2 (germline): MNHEY, SVGAGI. Unmatched junction bases numbered 2, after V lost 6 bases and J lost 4 bases. This CDR3 is built from 13 residues. The CDR3 DNA is TGTGCCAGCAGGGGGACTAGCGGTTACGAGCAGTACTTC. Translating it yields CASRGTSGYEQYF.

The sample holds many counts of this clonotype. The chain couples TRBV18 to TRBJ1-5, with 8 bases that match TRBD1. The germline gives CDR1 KGHSH, CDR2 LQKENI. The CDR3 spans 15 residues. Unmatched junction bases numbered 4, after V lost 0 bases and J lost 6 bases. CDR3 sequence (DNA): TGTGCCAGCTCACCACCGGACAGGGCGGGTCAGCCCCAGCATTTT. Amino acids: CASSPPDRAGQPQHF. The variable domain in full, completed from reference TRBV18 and TRBJ1-5, reads NAGVMQNPRHLVRRRGQEARLRCSPMKGHSHVYWYRQLPEEGLKFMVYLQKENIIDESGMPKERFSAEFPKEGPSILRIQQVVRGDSAAYFCASSPPDRAGQPQHFGDGTRLSIL.

The table lists this clonotype with many counts. The V call is TRBV5-1, the J call TRBJ1-5, with no clear D. The germline V gene encodes CDR1 SGHRS and CDR2 YFSETQ. The V end was cut by 4 bases, the J end by 3 bases, with 8 bases between. This CDR3 contains 13 residues. This chain's CDR3 is CASSTSTNQPQHF. The CDR3 DNA reads TGCGCCAGCAGCACGAGTACCAATCAGCCCCAGCATTTT.

This clonotype has just a few counts. The V and J genes are TRBV7-2 and TRBJ2-1, with D uncertain. CDR1 and CDR2 (germline): SGHTA, FQGNSA. This CDR3 region has 15 residues. V lost 5 bases and J 4 bases, leaving 15 bases between the germline ends. CDR3 sequence reads: CASSAYKGTYNEQFF. The CDR3 DNA is TGTGCCAGCAGCGCGTACAAGGGAACATACAATGAGCAGTTCTTC.